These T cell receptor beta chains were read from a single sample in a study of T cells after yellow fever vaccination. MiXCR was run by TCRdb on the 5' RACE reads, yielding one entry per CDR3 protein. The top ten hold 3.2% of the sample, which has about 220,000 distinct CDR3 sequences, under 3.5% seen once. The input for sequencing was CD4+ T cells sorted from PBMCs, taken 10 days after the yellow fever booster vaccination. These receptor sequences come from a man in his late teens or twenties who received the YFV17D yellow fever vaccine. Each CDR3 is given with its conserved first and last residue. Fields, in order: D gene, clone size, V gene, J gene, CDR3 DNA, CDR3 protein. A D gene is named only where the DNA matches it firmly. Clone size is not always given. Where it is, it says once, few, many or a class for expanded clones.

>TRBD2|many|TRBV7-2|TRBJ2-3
TGTGCCAGCAGCTTAGGACTAGCGGGGCACCCTCCGATAGATACGCAGTATTTT
CASSLGLAGHPPIDTQYF
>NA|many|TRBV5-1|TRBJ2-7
TGCGCCAGCAGCAGATCCCCAGGGGACGAGCAGTACTTC
CASSRSPGDEQYF
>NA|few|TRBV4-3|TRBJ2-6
TGCGCCAGCAGCGAGGACTCCTCTGGGGCCAACGTCCTGACTTTC
CASSEDSSGANVLTF
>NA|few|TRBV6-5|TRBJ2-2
TGTGCCAGCAGTTACTTGCGGGGGCGCACCGGGGAGCTGTTTTTT
CASSYLRGRTGELFF
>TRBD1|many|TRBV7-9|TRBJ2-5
TGTGCCAGCAGGACGACAGGGGCCGAGACCCAGTACTTC
CASRTTGAETQYF
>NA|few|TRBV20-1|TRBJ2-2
TGCAGTGCTAGTCGAGGGGGGGTTAACACCGGGGAGCTGTTTTTT
CSASRGGVNTGELFF
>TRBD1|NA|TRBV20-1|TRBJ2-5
TGCAGTGCTAGATTAGGACAGGTTGAGACCCAGTACTTC
CSARLGQVETQYF
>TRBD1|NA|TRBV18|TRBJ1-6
TGTGCCAGCTCACGGGGACAGGGCCATAATTCACCCCTCCACTTT
CASSRGQGHNSPLHF
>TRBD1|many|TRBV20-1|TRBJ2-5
TGCAGTGCTAGATCGGGACAGGGGAGACAAGAGACCCAGTACTTC
CSARSGQGRQETQYF
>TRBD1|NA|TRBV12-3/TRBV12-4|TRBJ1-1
TGTGCCAGCAGTTTAAGGGTGGGCAGGGGGAAGACTGAAGCTTTCTTT
CASSLRVGRGKTEAFF
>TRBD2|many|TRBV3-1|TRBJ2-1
TGTGCCAGCAGCCAAGGGGTCGGGGGGGCCGCTGAGCAGTTCTTC
CASSQGVGGAAEQFF
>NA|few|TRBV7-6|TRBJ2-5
TGTGCCAGCAGCTTAGTTATGGAGACCCAGTACTTC
CASSLVMETQYF
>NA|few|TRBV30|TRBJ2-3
TGTGCCTGGACGTACACAGATACGCAGTATTTT
CAWTYTDTQYF
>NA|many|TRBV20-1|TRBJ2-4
TGCAGTGCTGGCAGAACTATTCCCAAAAACATTCAGTACTTC
CSAGRTIPKNIQYF
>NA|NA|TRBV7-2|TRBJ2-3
TGTGCCAGCAAAGAGCCGGGGAGCACAGATACGCAGTATTTT
CASKEPGSTDTQYF
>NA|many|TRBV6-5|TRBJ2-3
TGTGCCAGCAGTTCTCCCCGGAGGGATACGCAGTATTTT
CASSSPRRDTQYF
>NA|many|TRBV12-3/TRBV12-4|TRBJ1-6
TGTGCCAGCAGTTACAGGGAATGGGGTTCACCCCTCCACTTT
CASSYREWGSPLHF
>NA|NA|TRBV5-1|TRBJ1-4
TGCGCCAGCAGCTTGGCGGACAGCTCCCATCTTAATGAAAAACTGTTTTTT
CASSLADSSHLNEKLFF
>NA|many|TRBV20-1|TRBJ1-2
TGCAGTGCTAGAGATGGCCGGTCCCCTAATGGCTACACCTTC
CSARDGRSPNGYTF
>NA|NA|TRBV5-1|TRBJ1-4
TGCGCCAGCAGCTTGCAATGGGCCGGGGATGAGGAAAAACTGTTTTTT
CASSLQWAGDEEKLFF
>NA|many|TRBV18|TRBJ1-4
TGTGCCAGCTCACCAAACAGTAATGAAAAACTGTTTTTT
CASSPNSNEKLFF
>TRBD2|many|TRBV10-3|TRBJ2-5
TGTGCCATCAGTGGACTAGCGGGGGGCCAGGAGACCCAGTACTTC
CAISGLAGGQETQYF
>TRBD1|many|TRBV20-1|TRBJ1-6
TGCAGTGCTAGAGATGGGGACAGGGGACTTTATAATTCACCCCTCCACTTT
CSARDGDRGLYNSPLHF
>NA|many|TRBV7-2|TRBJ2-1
TGTGCCAGCAGCGGGAGAGACCGGGAGCAGTTCTTC
CASSGRDREQFF
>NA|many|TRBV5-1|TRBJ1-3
TGCGCCAGCAGCTTGGACCCCGGAAACACCATATATTTT
CASSLDPGNTIYF
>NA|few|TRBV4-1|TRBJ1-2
TGCGCCAGCAGCCAAGACGAAGTCCAGGGGCGCCAGGGCTATGGCTACACCTTC
CASSQDEVQGRQGYGYTF
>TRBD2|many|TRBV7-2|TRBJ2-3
TGTGCCAGCAGTTATACTAGCGGGGGGGGCCCTAGCACAGATACGCAGTATTTT
CASSYTSGGGPSTDTQYF